This TCR beta chain comes out of a study of early T cells in non-severe SARS-CoV-2 infection. CDR1 is MNHNY, CDR2 SVGAGI, per germline (reference sequence). The CDR3 totals 18 residues. V shed 4 bases and J 1 base; nucleotides not matched to a gene: 12. This clonotype was picked up many times. Its antigen is still unknown. TCRdb used MiXCR to reprocess the 5' RACE reads, holding one entry per CDR3 protein. The table has some 39,000 distinct CDR3 sequences, 4% seen once. The study, taken as a whole, reports: Database matching using VDJdb favored anti-spike CD8 responses, with private and CD4 specificities left missing.

The rearrangement uses TRBV6-6 and TRBJ2-4; 8 bases line up with TRBD2. The origin of this receptor is an adult who was a healthcare worker with PCR-confirmed SARS-CoV-2 infection or an uninfected control (not recorded which). The specimen was whole blood. CDR3 loop: CASSWGGSGVRAKNIQYF. DNA of the CDR3: TGTGCCAGCAGTTGGGGAGGTAGCGGGGTACGGGCCAAAAACATTCAGTACTTC.